What follows are 24 T cell receptor beta chains derived from one specimen sequenced in a study of T-cell memory formation after mild COVID-19. TCRdb reprocessed the 5' RACE reads with MiXCR, giving one entry per CDR3 protein. The sample lists about 360,000 distinct CDR3 sequences, around an eighth occurring once. Input material: PBMCs or a T cell subset sorted from them (not recorded which). The receptors shown here come from a man aged 18 to 30 who had mild COVID-19 (a few samples of this study predate the infection). Cell type and time point are not known.

This clonotype was detected ten times or more. The V call is TRBV5-1, the J call TRBJ2-1, with D perhaps given as TRBD1 or TRBD2 (5 bases each). CDR1 and CDR2 from the germline V gene are SGHRS and YFSETQ. V was shortened by 0 bases and J by 0 bases, with 10 bases between the two germline ends. The CDR3 contains 16 residues. The CDR3 DNA sequence: TGCGCCAGCAGCTTGGGGTGGGGGAACTCCTACAATGAGCAGTTCTTC. This sequence encodes CASSLGWGNSYNEQFF.

The rearrangement joins TRBV4-3 to TRBJ1-2, with D uncertain. The CDR3 extends over 14 amino acids. Between the trimmed V and J ends, which lost 0 bases and 3 bases, there was a span of 8 bases. CDR1 and CDR2 (germline): LGHNA, YSLEER. The CDR3 region is CASSQEAGYYGYTF. CDR3 bases: TGCGCCAGCAGCCAAGAAGCGGGGTACTATGGCTACACCTTC.

The chain carries TRBV7-9 and TRBJ1-1; D not resolved. V was pared by 0 bases and J by 2 bases, with 7 bases between. Germline loops: CDR1 SEHNR, CDR2 FQNEAQ (reference sequence). The CDR3 length is 14 residues. CDR3 protein: CASSLAEHNTEAFF. CDR3 sequence (DNA): TGTGCCAGCAGCTTAGCGGAACACAACACTGAAGCTTTCTTT.

The J gene is TRBJ1-5, the V gene TRBV7-2; TRBD1 might be the D (5 bases). V was trimmed by 4 bases and J by 7 bases, leaving 17 bases between them. The CDR3 length is 15 residues. Germline V gene data show CDR1 as SGHTA and CDR2 as FQGNSA. The CDR3 is CASSSMGGSQQPQHF. CDR3 nucleotide sequence: TGTGCCAGCAGCTCGATGGGGGGATCGCAACAGCCCCAGCATTTT.

The V call is TRBV12-3 or TRBV12-4, the J call TRBJ2-7; 8 bases fit TRBD1. The CDR3 is 14 amino acids. Trimming removed 5 bases from V and 7 bases from J; junction bases left unmatched: 10. The CDR3 spells CASSPGQGYLEQYF. In nucleotides, the CDR3 is TGTGCCAGCAGTCCCGGACAGGGATATTTGGAGCAGTACTTC.

This clonotype was counted at least ten times. This chain joins TRBV11-2 and TRBJ2-3; 7 positions agree with TRBD2. Germline V CDR1 and CDR2: SGHAT, FQNNGV. The CDR3 length is 15 residues. With 5 bases clipped from V and 4 bases from J, the junction kept 9 bases outside the gene matches. DNA of the CDR3: TGTGCCAGCAGCGGGAGGCTAGCGGTCCCAGATACGCAGTATTTT. Amino acid sequence: CASSGRLAVPDTQYF.

This clonotype came up many times. The chain combines TRBV18 with TRBJ2-1, with no clear D. CDR3 length equals 15 residues. Germline V gene sequence: CDR1 KGHSH, CDR2 LQKENI. Trimming removed 0 bases from V and 3 bases from J, with 9 bases in between. The CDR3 nucleotides read TGTGCCAGCTCACCACCCGACGGAAACTACAATGAGCAGTTCTTC. Protein: CASSPPDGNYNEQFF.

V and J are TRBV6-1 and TRBJ1-2, with TRBD1 as a possible D gene (6 bases). Germline V lookup: CDR1 MNHNS, CDR2 SASEGT. Deletions cut 5 bases from V and 1 base from J, with 8 bases between. The CDR3 is 13 amino acids. DNA for the CDR3: TGTGCCAGCAGTCGACAGGATAACTATGGCTACACCTTC. Translated, it gives CASSRQDNYGYTF.

This clonotype was seen a handful of times. J is TRBJ2-1 and V is TRBV5-1; D unclear. Trimming took off 4 bases at V and 6 bases at J, with 8 bases between the two ends. Germline values: CDR1 SGHRS, CDR2 YFSETQ. The CDR3 covers 12 residues. CDR3 in amino acids: CASSPFGNEQFF. In DNA, the CDR3 is TGCGCCAGCAGCCCCTTTGGCAATGAGCAGTTCTTC.

This clonotype was seen a few times. The chain is built from TRBV12-3 or TRBV12-4 and TRBJ1-2, with TRBD1 matching 9 bases. V shed 5 bases and J 7 bases; nucleotides not matched to a gene: 11. The CDR3 loop spans 15 amino acids. CDR3 protein: CASSVTTGGTSGYTF. CDR3 DNA: TGTGCCAGCAGTGTTACGACAGGGGGGACTTCTGGCTACACCTTC.

In its sample, this clonotype was seen many times. The gene calls are TRBV20-1 and TRBJ2-7, with D tentatively TRBD1 (5 bases). The CDR3 sequence is 14 residues long. Germline V gene sequence: CDR1 DFQATT, CDR2 SNEGSKA (reference sequence). V was trimmed by 1 base and J by 1 base, leaving 11 bases between them. The CDR3 sequence is CSARGMDKSYEQYV. The CDR3 region has the DNA TGCAGTGCTAGAGGAATGGACAAGTCCTACGAGCAGTACGTC.

At least ten counts were recorded for this clonotype. V usage is TRBV5-1 and J usage is TRBJ2-1; 7 positions match TRBD2. The CDR3 consists of 12 residues. Germline V lookup: CDR1 SGHRS, CDR2 YFSETQ. Unmatched junction bases numbered 1, after V lost 0 bases and J lost 10 bases. In nucleotides, the CDR3 is TGCGCCAGCAGCTTGGTTAGCGGGGAGCAGTTCTTC. This codes for CASSLVSGEQFF.

The chain recombines TRBV18 with TRBJ2-1; 13 bases map to TRBD2. V gave up 8 bases and J gave up 0 bases; unmatched junction bases: 10. The V gene's germline CDR1 is KGHSH and CDR2 LQKENI. The CDR3 is 18 residues long. The DNA of the CDR3 is TGTGCCAGCCGGACTAGCGGGGGTGCAGGCTTCTCCTACAATGAGCAGTTCTTC. Its protein is CASRTSGGAGFSYNEQFF.

V and J are TRBV11-2 and TRBJ2-5; D perhaps matches TRBD1 (6 bases). This CDR3 is 14 amino acids long. The germline gives CDR1 SGHAT, CDR2 FQNNGV. V was shortened by 4 bases and J by 3 bases, with 12 bases between the two germline ends. CDR3 amino acids: CASSSSPGEETQYF. In nucleotides, the CDR3 is TGTGCCAGCAGCTCTAGCCCAGGGGAAGAGACCCAGTACTTC.

This clonotype was observed at least ten times. The CDR3 is CASSRTGTGELFF. The CDR3 DNA reads TGCGCCAGCAGCCGGACAGGGACCGGGGAGCTGTTTTTT. The chain couples TRBV5-1 to TRBJ2-2; 8 nucleotides align to TRBD1. Germline V gene sequence: CDR1 SGHRS, CDR2 YFSETQ. This CDR3 is built from 13 residues. J lost 5 bases, V lost 4 bases, and 1 base had no gene match.

The chain joins TRBV6-2 or TRBV6-3 to TRBJ2-1, with 12 bases identical to TRBD2. Germline V gene lookup returns CDR1 MNHEY and CDR2 SVGEGT. The CDR3 has 16 residues. V trimming: 2 bases; J trimming: 6 bases; junction bases outside the gene matches: 5. CDR3 loop: CASSYPGLAGPNEQFF. The CDR3 DNA reads as TGTGCCAGCAGTTACCCTGGACTAGCGGGACCCAATGAGCAGTTCTTC.

The V call is TRBV12-3 or TRBV12-4, the J call TRBJ1-2; the D is unclear. The CDR3 has 11 residues. Trimming stripped 5 bases from V and 9 bases from J, with 10 bases between. CDR3 sequence: CASSLPSRYTF. As DNA, the CDR3 is TGTGCCAGCAGTCTCCCCTCTCGCTACACCTTC.

This clonotype came up many times. The chain couples TRBV5-1 to TRBJ1-1; D is unclear. Germline lookup yields CDR1 SGHRS and CDR2 YFSETQ. V shed 2 bases and J shed 3 bases, with 11 bases lying between them. This CDR3 has 14 amino acids. The CDR3 nucleotides read TGCGCCAGCAGCTTCCGATGGGATGACACTGAAGCTTTCTTT. It specifies CASSFRWDDTEAFF.

This clonotype was counted only a few times. The chain employs TRBV4-3 and TRBJ2-3, with 7 bases lining up with TRBD2. The CDR3 spans 16 residues. Trimming at V came to 1 base and at J to 2 bases, leaving 6 bases not matched to a gene. The V gene's germline CDR1 is LGHNA and CDR2 YSLEER. CDR3 protein: CASSQAGGINTDTQYF. As DNA, the CDR3 is TGCGCCAGCAGCCAAGCCGGGGGGATCAACACAGATACGCAGTATTTT.

V gene TRBV14 combines with J gene TRBJ2-1; 13 bases match TRBD2. This CDR3 has 16 residues. Germline values: CDR1 SGHDN, CDR2 FVKESK. The V and J ends lost 4 bases and 8 bases, in that order; junction bases with no gene match: 8. This CDR3 reads CASSPPGLAGKDEQFF. DNA for the CDR3: TGTGCCAGCAGCCCGCCGGGACTAGCGGGGAAGGATGAGCAGTTCTTC.

V usage is TRBV5-1 and J usage is TRBJ2-5; tentative D call: TRBD1 (6 bases). Looked up from germline, CDR1 is SGHRS and CDR2 is YFSETQ. V lost 1 base and J lost 2, with 12 bases in between. This CDR3 has 15 residues. The CDR3, as DNA: TGCGCCAGCAGCTTGAGGGACACGCGTCAAGAGACCCAGTACTTC. Its translation: CASSLRDTRQETQYF.

There are a few counts of this clonotype. Here the CDR3 reads CATSDGGAKTQYF. The CDR3 DNA is TGTGCCACCAGCGACGGGGGGGCCAAGACCCAGTACTTC. This sequence joins TRBV24-1 and TRBJ2-5, with 8 bases fitting TRBD2. Per the germline V gene, CDR1 is KGHDR and CDR2 is SFDVKD. V shed 7 bases, J shed 6 bases, and the junction held 6 bases outside the gene matches. The CDR3 is made up of 13 amino acids.

This clonotype showed up just a few times. J is TRBJ1-3 and V is TRBV10-3; D is undetermined. The CDR3 spans 13 residues. V lost 3 bases and J lost 1, with 4 bases in between. CDR1 ENHRY and CDR2 SYGVKD come from the germline V gene. The CDR3 DNA follows: TGTGCCATCAGTGAAGATTCTGGAAACACCATATATTTT. Its protein product is CAISEDSGNTIYF.

This clonotype has ten or more counts. V usage is TRBV7-2 and J usage is TRBJ2-1; 11 positions match TRBD2. The germline gives CDR1 SGHTA, CDR2 FQGNSA. The CDR3 has 15 amino acids. The trim removed 3 bases at V and 4 bases at J, leaving 2 bases unmatched. CDR3 DNA sequence: TGTGCCAGCAGCTTGGCTAGCGGGGGGTACAATGAGCAGTTCTTC. It specifies CASSLASGGYNEQFF.